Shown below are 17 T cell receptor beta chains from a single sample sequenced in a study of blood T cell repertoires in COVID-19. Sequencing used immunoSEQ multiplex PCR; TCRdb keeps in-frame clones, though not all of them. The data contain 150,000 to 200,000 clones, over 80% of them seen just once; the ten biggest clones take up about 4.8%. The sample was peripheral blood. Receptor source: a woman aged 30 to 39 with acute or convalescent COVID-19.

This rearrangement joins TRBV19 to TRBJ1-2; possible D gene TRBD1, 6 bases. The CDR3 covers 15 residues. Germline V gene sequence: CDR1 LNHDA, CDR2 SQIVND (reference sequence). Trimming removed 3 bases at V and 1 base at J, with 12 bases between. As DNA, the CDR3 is TGTGCCAGTAGTATTCAGGGGTCGCGTAACTATGGCTACACCTTC. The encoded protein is CASSIQGSRNYGYTF.

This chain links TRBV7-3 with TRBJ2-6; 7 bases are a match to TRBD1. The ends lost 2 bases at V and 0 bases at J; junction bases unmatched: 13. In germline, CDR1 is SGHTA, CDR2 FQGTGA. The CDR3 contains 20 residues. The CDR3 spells CASSLETGLSSISGANVLTF. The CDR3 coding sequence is TGTGCCAGCAGCTTAGAGACAGGGCTTTCTTCAATCTCTGGGGCCAACGTCCTGACTTTC.

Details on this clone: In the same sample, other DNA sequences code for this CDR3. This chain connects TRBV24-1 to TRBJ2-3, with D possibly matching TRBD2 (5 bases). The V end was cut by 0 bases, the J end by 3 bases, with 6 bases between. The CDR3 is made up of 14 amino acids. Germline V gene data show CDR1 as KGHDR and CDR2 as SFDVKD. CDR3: CATSDLRGTDTQYF. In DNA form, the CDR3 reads TGTGCCACCAGTGATTTGCGGGGTACAGATACGCAGTATTTT.

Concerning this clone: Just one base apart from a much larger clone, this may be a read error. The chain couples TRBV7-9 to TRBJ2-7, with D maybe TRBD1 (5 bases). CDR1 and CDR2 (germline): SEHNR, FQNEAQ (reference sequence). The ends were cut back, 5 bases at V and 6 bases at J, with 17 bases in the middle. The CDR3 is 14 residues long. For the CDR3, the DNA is TGTGCCAGCAGCCCCCCAGGGATTTGGTCCGAGCAGTACTTC. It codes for CASSPPGIWSEQYF.

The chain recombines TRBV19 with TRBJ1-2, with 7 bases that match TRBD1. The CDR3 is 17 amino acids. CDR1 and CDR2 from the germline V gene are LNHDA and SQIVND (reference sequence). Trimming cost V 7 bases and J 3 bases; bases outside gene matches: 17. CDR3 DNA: TGTGCCAGTACCAACTACGGGACAGTTTCTGGGGACTATGGCTACACCTTC. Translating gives CASTNYGTVSGDYGYTF.

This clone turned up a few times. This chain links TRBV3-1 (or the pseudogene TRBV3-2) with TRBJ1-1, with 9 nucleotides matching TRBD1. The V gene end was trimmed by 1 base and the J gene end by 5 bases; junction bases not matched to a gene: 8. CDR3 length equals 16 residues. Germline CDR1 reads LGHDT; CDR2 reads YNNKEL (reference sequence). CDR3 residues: CASSQGDRVIRTEAFF. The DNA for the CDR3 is TGTGCCAGCAGCCAAGGGGACAGGGTAATAAGGACTGAAGCTTTCTTT.

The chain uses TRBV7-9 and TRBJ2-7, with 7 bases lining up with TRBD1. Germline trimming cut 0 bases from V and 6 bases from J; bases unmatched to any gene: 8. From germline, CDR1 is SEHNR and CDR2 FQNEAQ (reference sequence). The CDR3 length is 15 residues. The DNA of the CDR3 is TGTGCCAGCAGCTTAGCGAGTTCTACAGGGGCCGAGCAGTACTTC. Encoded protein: CASSLASSTGAEQYF.

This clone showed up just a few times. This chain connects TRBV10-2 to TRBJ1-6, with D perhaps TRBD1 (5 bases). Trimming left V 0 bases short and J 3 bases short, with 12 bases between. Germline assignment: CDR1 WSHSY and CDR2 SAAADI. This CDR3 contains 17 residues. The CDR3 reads CASSESVWGDYNSPLHF. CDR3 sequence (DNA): TGCGCCAGCAGTGAGTCCGTTTGGGGGGACTATAATTCACCCCTCCACTTT.

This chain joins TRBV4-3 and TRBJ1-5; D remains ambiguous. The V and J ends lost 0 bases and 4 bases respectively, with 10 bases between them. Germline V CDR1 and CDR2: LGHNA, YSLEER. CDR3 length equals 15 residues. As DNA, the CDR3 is TGCGCCAGCAGCCAAGAAGCAAGTTCTAATCAGCCCCAGCATTTT. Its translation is CASSQEASSNQPQHF.

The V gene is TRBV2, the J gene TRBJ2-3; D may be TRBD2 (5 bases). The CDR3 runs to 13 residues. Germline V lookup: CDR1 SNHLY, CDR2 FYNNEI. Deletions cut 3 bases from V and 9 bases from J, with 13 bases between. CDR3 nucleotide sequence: TGTGCCAGCAGTGAGCCTAGCCCCGAGACGCAGTATTTT. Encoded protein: CASSEPSPETQYF.

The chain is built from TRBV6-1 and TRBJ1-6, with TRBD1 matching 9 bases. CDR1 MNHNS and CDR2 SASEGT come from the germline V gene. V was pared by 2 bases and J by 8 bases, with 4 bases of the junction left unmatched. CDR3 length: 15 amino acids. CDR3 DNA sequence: TGTGCCAGCAGTGAACTTAGGACAGGGGATTCACCCCTCCACTTT. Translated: CASSELRTGDSPLHF.

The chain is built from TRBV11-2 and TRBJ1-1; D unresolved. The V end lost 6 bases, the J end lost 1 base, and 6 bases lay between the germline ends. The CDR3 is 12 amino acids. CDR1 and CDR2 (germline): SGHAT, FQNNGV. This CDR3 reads CASSRENTEAFF. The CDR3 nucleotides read TGTGCCAGCAGTCGGGAGAACACTGAAGCTTTCTTT.

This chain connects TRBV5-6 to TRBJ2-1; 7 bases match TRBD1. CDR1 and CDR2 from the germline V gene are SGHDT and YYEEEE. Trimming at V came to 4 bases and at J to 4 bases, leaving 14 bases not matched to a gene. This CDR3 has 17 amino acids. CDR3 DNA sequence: TGTGCCAGCAGCGAGACAGGGACAGCGAGTGTATACAATGAGCAGTTCTTC. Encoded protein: CASSETGTASVYNEQFF.

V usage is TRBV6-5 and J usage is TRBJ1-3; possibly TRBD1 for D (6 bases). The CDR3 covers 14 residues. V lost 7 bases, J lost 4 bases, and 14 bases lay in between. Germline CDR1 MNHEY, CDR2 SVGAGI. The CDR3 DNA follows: TGTGCCAGCACCAGGGGAGGGGCAGGAAACACCATATATTTT. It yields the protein CASTRGGAGNTIYF.

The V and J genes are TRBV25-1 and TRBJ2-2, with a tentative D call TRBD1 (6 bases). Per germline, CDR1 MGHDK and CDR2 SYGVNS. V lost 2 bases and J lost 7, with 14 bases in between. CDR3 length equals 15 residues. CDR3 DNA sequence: TGTGCCAGCAGTGAACTCGGGGAAGGGGGCGGGGAGCTGTTTTTT. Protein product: CASSELGEGGGELFF.

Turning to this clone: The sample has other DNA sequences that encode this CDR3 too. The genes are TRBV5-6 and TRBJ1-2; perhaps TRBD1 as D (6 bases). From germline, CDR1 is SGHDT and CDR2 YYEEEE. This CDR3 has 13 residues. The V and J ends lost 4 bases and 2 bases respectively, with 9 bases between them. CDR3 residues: CASSQDRNYGYTF. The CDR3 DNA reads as TGTGCCAGCAGCCAAGACAGGAACTATGGCTACACCTTC.

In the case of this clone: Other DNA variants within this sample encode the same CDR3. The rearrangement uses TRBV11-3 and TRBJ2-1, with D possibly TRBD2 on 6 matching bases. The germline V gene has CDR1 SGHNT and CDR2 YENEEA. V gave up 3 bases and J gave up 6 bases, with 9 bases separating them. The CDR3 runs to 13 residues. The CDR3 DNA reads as TGTGCCAGCAGCTTGGTGGAGGGCAATGAGCAGTTCTTC. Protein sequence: CASSLVEGNEQFF.